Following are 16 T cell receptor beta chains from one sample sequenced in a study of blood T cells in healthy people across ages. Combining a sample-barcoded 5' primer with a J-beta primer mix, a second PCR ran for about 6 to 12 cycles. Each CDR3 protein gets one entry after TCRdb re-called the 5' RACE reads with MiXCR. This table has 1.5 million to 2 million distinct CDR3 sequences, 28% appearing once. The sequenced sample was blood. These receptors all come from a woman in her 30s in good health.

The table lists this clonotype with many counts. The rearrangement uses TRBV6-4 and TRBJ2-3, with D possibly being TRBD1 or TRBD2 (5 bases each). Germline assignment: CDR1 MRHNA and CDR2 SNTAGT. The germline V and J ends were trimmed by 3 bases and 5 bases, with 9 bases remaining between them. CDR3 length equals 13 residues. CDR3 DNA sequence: TGTGCCAGCAGTGAAGGGACGGGAGATACGCAGTATTTT. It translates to CASSEGTGDTQYF.

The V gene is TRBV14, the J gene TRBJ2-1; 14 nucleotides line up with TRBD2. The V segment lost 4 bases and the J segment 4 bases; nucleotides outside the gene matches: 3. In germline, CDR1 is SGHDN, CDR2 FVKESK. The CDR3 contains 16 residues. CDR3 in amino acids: CASSRGLAGEYNEQFF. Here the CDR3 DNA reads TGTGCCAGCAGCCGGGGACTAGCGGGAGAGTACAATGAGCAGTTCTTC.

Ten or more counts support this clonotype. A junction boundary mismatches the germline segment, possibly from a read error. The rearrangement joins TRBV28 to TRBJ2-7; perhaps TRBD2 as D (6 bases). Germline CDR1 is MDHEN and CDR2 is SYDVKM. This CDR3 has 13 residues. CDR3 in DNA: TGCGCCAGCAGCTTGGGGGGACGGGTGGAGCAGTACTTC. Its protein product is CASSLGGRVEQYF.

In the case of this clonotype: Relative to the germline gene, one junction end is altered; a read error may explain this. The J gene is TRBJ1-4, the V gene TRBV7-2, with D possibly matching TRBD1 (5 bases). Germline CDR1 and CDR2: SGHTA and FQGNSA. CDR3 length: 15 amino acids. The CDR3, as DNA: TGTGCCAGCAGCTTAGAGGGGATGGCTAATGAAAAACGGTTTTTT. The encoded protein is CASSLEGMANEKRFF. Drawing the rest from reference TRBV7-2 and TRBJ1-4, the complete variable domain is GAGVSQSPSNKVTEKGKDVELRCDPISGHTALYWYRQSLGQGLEFLIYFQGNSAPDKSGLPSDRFSAERTGGSVSTLTIQRTQQEDSAVYLCASSLEGMANEKRFFGSGTQLSVL.

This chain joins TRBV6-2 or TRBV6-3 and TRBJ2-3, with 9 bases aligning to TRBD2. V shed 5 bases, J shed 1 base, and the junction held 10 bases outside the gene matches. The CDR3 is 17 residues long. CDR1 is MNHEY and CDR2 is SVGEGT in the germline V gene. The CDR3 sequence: CASSLSSGITRTDTQYF. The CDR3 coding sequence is TGTGCCAGCAGTCTCTCTAGCGGGATTACCCGCACAGATACGCAGTATTTT.

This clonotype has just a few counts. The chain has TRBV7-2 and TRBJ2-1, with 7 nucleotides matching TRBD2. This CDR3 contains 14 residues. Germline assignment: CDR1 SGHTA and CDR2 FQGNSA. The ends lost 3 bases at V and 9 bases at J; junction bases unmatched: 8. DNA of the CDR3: TGTGCCAGCAGCTTTACGGGGGAGCGGGGTGAGCAGTTCTTC. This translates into CASSFTGERGEQFF.

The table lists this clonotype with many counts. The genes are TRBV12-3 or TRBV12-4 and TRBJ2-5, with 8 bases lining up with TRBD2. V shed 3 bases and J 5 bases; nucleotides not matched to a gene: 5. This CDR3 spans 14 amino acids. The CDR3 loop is CASSFSGAGETQYF. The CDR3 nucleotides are TGTGCCAGCAGTTTTAGCGGGGCGGGGGAGACCCAGTACTTC.

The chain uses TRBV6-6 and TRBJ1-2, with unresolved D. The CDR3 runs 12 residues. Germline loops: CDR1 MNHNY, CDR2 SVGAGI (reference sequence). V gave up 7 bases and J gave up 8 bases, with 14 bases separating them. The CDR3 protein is CASNDGGRGYTF. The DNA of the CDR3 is TGTGCCAGCAATGACGGCGGGCGGGGCTACACCTTC.

The CDR3 coding sequence is TGTGCCAGCAGCCCGTACGGGAACTATGGCTACACCTTC. This encodes CASSPYGNYGYTF. V gene TRBV14 combines with J gene TRBJ1-2; D unresolved. Trimming took off 4 bases at V and 2 bases at J, with 8 bases between the two ends. The germline gives CDR1 SGHDN, CDR2 FVKESK. The CDR3 is 13 amino acids. Full variable domain (rest looked up from reference TRBV14 and TRBJ1-2): EAGVTQFPSHSVIEKGQTVTLRCDPISGHDNLYWYRRVMGKEIKFLLHFVKESKQDESGMPNNRFLAERTGGTYSTLKVQPAELEDSGVYFCASSPYGNYGYTFGSGTRLTVV.

The CDR3 nucleotides are TGTGCCAGTAGTATGAGGGAGAACTATGGCTACACCTTC. It specifies CASSMRENYGYTF. V is TRBV19 and J is TRBJ1-2, with D unclear. CDR1 and CDR2 from the germline V gene are LNHDA and SQIVND (reference sequence). Trimming shortened V by 3 bases and J by 2 bases, and 7 bases separated the two germline ends. The CDR3 totals 13 residues.

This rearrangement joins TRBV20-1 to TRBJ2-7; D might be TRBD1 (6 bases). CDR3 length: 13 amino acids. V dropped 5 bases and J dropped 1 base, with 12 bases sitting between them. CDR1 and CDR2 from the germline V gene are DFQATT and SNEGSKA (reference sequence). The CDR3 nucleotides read TGCAGTGCTCCCCTGGGGGCGTCCTACGAGCAGTACTTC. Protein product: CSAPLGASYEQYF.

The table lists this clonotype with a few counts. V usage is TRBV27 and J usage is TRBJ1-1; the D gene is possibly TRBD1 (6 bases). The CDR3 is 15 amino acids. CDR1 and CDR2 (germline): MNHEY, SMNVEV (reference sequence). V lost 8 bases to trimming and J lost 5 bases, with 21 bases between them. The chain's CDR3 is CASQFSRGAGTEAFF. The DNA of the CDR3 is TGTGCCAGCCAGTTTAGCAGGGGCGCGGGGACTGAAGCTTTCTTT.

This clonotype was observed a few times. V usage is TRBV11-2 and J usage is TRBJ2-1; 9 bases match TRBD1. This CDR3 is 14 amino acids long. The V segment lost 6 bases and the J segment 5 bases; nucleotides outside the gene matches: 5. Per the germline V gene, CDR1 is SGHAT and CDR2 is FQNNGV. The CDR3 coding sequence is TGTGCCAGCAGATTCGGGACAGGGCACAATGAGCAGTTCTTC. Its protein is CASRFGTGHNEQFF.

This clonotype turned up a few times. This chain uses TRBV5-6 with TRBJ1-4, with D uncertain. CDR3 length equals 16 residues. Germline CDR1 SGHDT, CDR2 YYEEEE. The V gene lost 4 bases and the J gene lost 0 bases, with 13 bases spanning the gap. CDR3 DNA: TGTGCCAGCAGCCTAGGGATTGGGGCAACTAATGAAAAACTGTTTTTT. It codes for CASSLGIGATNEKLFF.

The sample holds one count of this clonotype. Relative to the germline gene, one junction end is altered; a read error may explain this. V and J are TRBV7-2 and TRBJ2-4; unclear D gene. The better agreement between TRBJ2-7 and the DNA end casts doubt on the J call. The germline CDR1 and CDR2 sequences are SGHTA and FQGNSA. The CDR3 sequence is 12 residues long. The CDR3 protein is CVSSLGYYEQYF. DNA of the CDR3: TGTGTCAGCAGCTTAGGGTACTACGAGCAGTACTTC.

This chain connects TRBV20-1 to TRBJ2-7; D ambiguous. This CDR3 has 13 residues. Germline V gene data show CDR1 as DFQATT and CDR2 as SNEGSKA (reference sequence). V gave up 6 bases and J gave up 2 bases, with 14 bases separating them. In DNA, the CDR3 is TGCAGTGCCACCGGAGTAATTCCCTACGAGCAGTACTTC. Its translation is CSATGVIPYEQYF.